The rows below give T cell receptor beta chains drawn from one sample of a study of CD8+ T cells in alopecia areata. Only in-frame clones appear in the TCRdb table, and some are missing; sequencing was by immunoSEQ multiplex PCR. The sample includes around 86,000 clones, around 70% seen only once; the top ten take 15% to 20%. The sequencing here drew on CD8+ T cells sorted from blood, taken at approximately week 44, from a patient treated with tofacitinib. The receptors were gathered from a human donor with alopecia areata. The CDR3 runs from the conserved cysteine through the conserved F or W. Fields, in order: CDR3 length, J gene, V gene, D gene, clone size, CDR3 protein, CDR3 DNA. A D gene is named only where the DNA matches it firmly. Expanded clones are given a class, and other clones once, few, many or no size at all.

cdr3_length: 11; j_call: TRBJ2-7; v_call: TRBV13; d_call: NA; clone_size: NA; cdr3_aa: CASSLVGEQYF; cdr3_nt: TGTGCCAGCAGCTTAGTAGGCGAGCAGTACTTC
cdr3_length: 14; j_call: TRBJ1-2; v_call: TRBV29-1; d_call: TRBD1; clone_size: NA; cdr3_aa: CSVEGTGGPLGYTF; cdr3_nt: TGCAGCGTTGAGGGGACAGGGGGCCCTCTTGGCTACACCTTC
cdr3_length: 16; j_call: TRBJ1-6; v_call: TRBV4-3; d_call: NA; clone_size: NA; cdr3_aa: CASSPRVGGGISPLHF; cdr3_nt: TGCGCCAGCAGTCCTAGGGTGGGAGGGGGTATTTCACCCCTCCACTTT
cdr3_length: 16; j_call: TRBJ2-6; v_call: TRBV19; d_call: NA; clone_size: few; cdr3_aa: CASSMGSSSGANVLTF; cdr3_nt: TGTGCCAGTAGTATGGGCAGCAGCTCTGGGGCCAACGTCCTGACTTTC
cdr3_length: 18; j_call: TRBJ2-3; v_call: TRBV7-8; d_call: TRBD1; clone_size: NA; cdr3_aa: CASSLDEGALVLTDTQYF; cdr3_nt: TGTGCCAGCAGCTTAGACGAGGGGGCGCTTGTCTTAACGGATACGCAGTATTTT
cdr3_length: 14; j_call: TRBJ1-1; v_call: TRBV6-5; d_call: TRBD1; clone_size: NA; cdr3_aa: CASSYRDSGPEAFF; cdr3_nt: TGTGCCAGCAGTTACAGGGACAGTGGCCCAGAAGCTTTCTTT
cdr3_length: 14; j_call: TRBJ1-5; v_call: TRBV29-1; d_call: NA; clone_size: NA; cdr3_aa: CSVEGGDGNQPQHF; cdr3_nt: TGCAGCGTTGAAGGTGGGGACGGCAATCAGCCCCAGCATTTT
cdr3_length: 16; j_call: TRBJ2-3; v_call: TRBV27; d_call: TRBD1; clone_size: NA; cdr3_aa: CASSSPGGPSTDTQYF; cdr3_nt: TGTGCCAGCAGTTCCCCAGGGGGCCCGAGCACAGATACGCAGTATTTT
cdr3_length: 15; j_call: TRBJ2-7; v_call: TRBV13; d_call: TRBD2; clone_size: NA; cdr3_aa: CASSTGLEGAYEQYF; cdr3_nt: TGTGCCAGCAGCACGGGACTAGAGGGCGCCTACGAGCAGTACTTC
cdr3_length: 14; j_call: TRBJ2-6; v_call: TRBV19; d_call: NA; clone_size: NA; cdr3_aa: CASSIGGGANVLTF; cdr3_nt: TGTGCCAGTAGTATAGGGGGAGGGGCCAACGTCCTGACTTTC
cdr3_length: 14; j_call: TRBJ2-7; v_call: TRBV29-1; d_call: NA; clone_size: NA; cdr3_aa: CSVEGGPSSYEQYF; cdr3_nt: TGCAGCGTTGAAGGGGGGCCGAGCTCCTACGAGCAGTACTTC
cdr3_length: 12; j_call: TRBJ1-1; v_call: TRBV10-2; d_call: NA; clone_size: NA; cdr3_aa: CASTGGATEAFF; cdr3_nt: TGCGCCAGCACCGGAGGGGCCACTGAAGCTTTCTTT
cdr3_length: 8; j_call: TRBJ1-2; v_call: TRBV29-1; d_call: NA; clone_size: NA; cdr3_aa: CSVDGYTF; cdr3_nt: TGCAGCGTTGATGGCTACACCTTC
cdr3_length: 14; j_call: TRBJ2-7; v_call: TRBV29-1; d_call: NA; clone_size: NA; cdr3_aa: CSVEDGLRDYEQYF; cdr3_nt: TGCAGCGTTGAAGATGGGCTGCGGGACTACGAGCAGTACTTC
cdr3_length: 17; j_call: TRBJ1-6; v_call: TRBV7-9; d_call: TRBD1; clone_size: NA; cdr3_aa: CASSSEQGLTYNSPLHF; cdr3_nt: TGTGCCAGCAGCTCAGAACAGGGGCTAACCTATAATTCACCCCTCCACTTT
cdr3_length: 14; j_call: TRBJ1-5; v_call: TRBV6-1; d_call: NA; clone_size: NA; cdr3_aa: CASAQSGINQPQHF; cdr3_nt: TGTGCCAGCGCCCAATCAGGGATTAATCAGCCCCAGCATTTT
cdr3_length: 15; j_call: TRBJ1-1; v_call: TRBV7-2; d_call: TRBD1; clone_size: once; cdr3_aa: CASSLSGTGGTEAFF; cdr3_nt: TGTGCCAGCAGCTTATCCGGGACAGGGGGGACTGAAGCTTTCTTT
cdr3_length: 15; j_call: TRBJ1-2; v_call: TRBV4-3; d_call: TRBD1; clone_size: NA; cdr3_aa: CASSQGLRQGNGYTF; cdr3_nt: TGCGCCAGCAGCCAAGGACTGCGACAGGGAAACGGCTACACCTTC
cdr3_length: 14; j_call: TRBJ2-7; v_call: TRBV13; d_call: NA; clone_size: NA; cdr3_aa: CASSFGTDSYEQYF; cdr3_nt: TGTGCCAGCAGCTTCGGGACGGACTCCTACGAGCAGTACTTC
cdr3_length: 15; j_call: TRBJ2-7; v_call: TRBV13; d_call: NA; clone_size: NA; cdr3_aa: CASSPSSVGFYEQYF; cdr3_nt: TGTGCCAGCAGCCCGTCATCAGTAGGGTTCTACGAGCAGTACTTC
cdr3_length: 16; j_call: TRBJ1-2; v_call: TRBV10-3; d_call: TRBD1; clone_size: NA; cdr3_aa: CAISAPGGQSYYGYTF; cdr3_nt: TGTGCCATCAGTGCCCCAGGGGGACAAAGTTACTATGGCTACACCTTC
cdr3_length: 15; j_call: TRBJ2-4; v_call: TRBV7-9; d_call: NA; clone_size: once; cdr3_aa: CASSFNQGTKNIQYF; cdr3_nt: TGTGCCAGCAGCTTTAATCAGGGGACCAAAAACATTCAGTACTTC
cdr3_length: 12; j_call: TRBJ1-5; v_call: TRBV7-8; d_call: NA; clone_size: NA; cdr3_aa: CASSPENQPQHF; cdr3_nt: TGTGCCAGCAGCCCAGAGAATCAGCCCCAGCATTTT
cdr3_length: 17; j_call: TRBJ2-1; v_call: TRBV6-1; d_call: TRBD2; clone_size: NA; cdr3_aa: CASSEGRFGGAFNEQFF; cdr3_nt: TGTGCCAGCAGTGAGGGGCGGTTCGGGGGGGCATTCAATGAGCAGTTCTTC
cdr3_length: 14; j_call: TRBJ2-7; v_call: TRBV5-1; d_call: NA; clone_size: NA; cdr3_aa: CASQGGFSPYEQYF; cdr3_nt: TGCGCCAGCCAGGGGGGATTTTCACCCTACGAGCAGTACTTC
cdr3_length: 13; j_call: TRBJ1-1; v_call: TRBV4-3; d_call: NA; clone_size: NA; cdr3_aa: CASSQDLETEAFF; cdr3_nt: TGCGCCAGCAGCCAAGATTTGGAGACTGAAGCTTTCTTT
cdr3_length: 13; j_call: TRBJ2-7; v_call: TRBV12-5; d_call: TRBD2; clone_size: NA; cdr3_aa: CASLAGGAYEQYF; cdr3_nt: TGTGCTAGTCTAGCGGGCGGAGCCTACGAGCAGTACTTC
cdr3_length: 16; j_call: TRBJ2-1; v_call: TRBV2; d_call: TRBD2; clone_size: NA; cdr3_aa: CASTVPGLGAHNEQFF; cdr3_nt: TGTGCCAGCACCGTTCCGGGACTAGGGGCCCACAATGAGCAGTTCTTC
cdr3_length: 11; j_call: TRBJ1-2; v_call: TRBV9; d_call: NA; clone_size: NA; cdr3_aa: CASSVGLSYTF; cdr3_nt: TGTGCCAGCAGCGTCGGATTGAGCTACACCTTC
cdr3_length: 15; j_call: TRBJ1-2; v_call: TRBV9; d_call: NA; clone_size: NA; cdr3_aa: CASSASPTGPYGYTF; cdr3_nt: TGTGCCAGCAGCGCAAGTCCGACAGGACCCTATGGCTACACCTTC
cdr3_length: 13; j_call: TRBJ1-1; v_call: TRBV19; d_call: NA; clone_size: NA; cdr3_aa: CASSIGQNTEAFF; cdr3_nt: TGTGCCAGTAGTATAGGTCAGAACACTGAAGCTTTCTTT
cdr3_length: 14; j_call: TRBJ2-7; v_call: TRBV9; d_call: NA; clone_size: NA; cdr3_aa: CASSVGGYSYEQYF; cdr3_nt: TGTGCCAGCAGCGTCGGGGGTTACTCCTACGAGCAGTACTTC
cdr3_length: 12; j_call: TRBJ1-5; v_call: TRBV27; d_call: NA; clone_size: NA; cdr3_aa: CAIGAGGQPQHF; cdr3_nt: TGTGCCATCGGGGCGGGAGGACAGCCCCAGCATTTT
cdr3_length: 12; j_call: TRBJ1-1; v_call: TRBV7-9; d_call: NA; clone_size: NA; cdr3_aa: CASSVRRDEAFF; cdr3_nt: TGTGCCAGCAGCGTCCGCCGGGACGAAGCTTTCTTT
cdr3_length: 15; j_call: TRBJ2-7; v_call: TRBV5-1; d_call: TRBD2; clone_size: NA; cdr3_aa: CASSLGSGGPYEQYF; cdr3_nt: TGCGCCAGCAGCTTGGGGAGCGGGGGACCCTACGAGCAGTACTTC
cdr3_length: 16; j_call: TRBJ2-2; v_call: TRBV9; d_call: NA; clone_size: NA; cdr3_aa: CASSVEGERYTGELFF; cdr3_nt: TGTGCCAGCAGCGTAGAGGGCGAGCGGTACACCGGGGAGCTGTTTTTT
cdr3_length: 18; j_call: TRBJ2-7; v_call: TRBV7-8; d_call: NA; clone_size: NA; cdr3_aa: CASSLAPQGLRAIYEQYF; cdr3_nt: TGTGCCAGCAGCTTAGCACCTCAGGGTTTAAGAGCAATCTACGAGCAGTACTTC
cdr3_length: 14; j_call: TRBJ2-2; v_call: TRBV6-5; d_call: NA; clone_size: NA; cdr3_aa: CASSLGREAGELFF; cdr3_nt: TGTGCCAGCAGTCTGGGAAGGGAGGCCGGGGAGCTGTTTTTT
cdr3_length: 15; j_call: TRBJ2-1; v_call: TRBV5-1; d_call: TRBD2; clone_size: NA; cdr3_aa: CASSFPSGVYNEQFF; cdr3_nt: TGCGCCAGCAGCTTCCCTAGCGGGGTGTACAATGAGCAGTTCTTC
cdr3_length: 15; j_call: TRBJ2-4; v_call: TRBV13; d_call: NA; clone_size: NA; cdr3_aa: CASRIMAEGANIQYF; cdr3_nt: TGTGCCAGCAGAATCATGGCGGAGGGCGCGAACATTCAGTACTTC